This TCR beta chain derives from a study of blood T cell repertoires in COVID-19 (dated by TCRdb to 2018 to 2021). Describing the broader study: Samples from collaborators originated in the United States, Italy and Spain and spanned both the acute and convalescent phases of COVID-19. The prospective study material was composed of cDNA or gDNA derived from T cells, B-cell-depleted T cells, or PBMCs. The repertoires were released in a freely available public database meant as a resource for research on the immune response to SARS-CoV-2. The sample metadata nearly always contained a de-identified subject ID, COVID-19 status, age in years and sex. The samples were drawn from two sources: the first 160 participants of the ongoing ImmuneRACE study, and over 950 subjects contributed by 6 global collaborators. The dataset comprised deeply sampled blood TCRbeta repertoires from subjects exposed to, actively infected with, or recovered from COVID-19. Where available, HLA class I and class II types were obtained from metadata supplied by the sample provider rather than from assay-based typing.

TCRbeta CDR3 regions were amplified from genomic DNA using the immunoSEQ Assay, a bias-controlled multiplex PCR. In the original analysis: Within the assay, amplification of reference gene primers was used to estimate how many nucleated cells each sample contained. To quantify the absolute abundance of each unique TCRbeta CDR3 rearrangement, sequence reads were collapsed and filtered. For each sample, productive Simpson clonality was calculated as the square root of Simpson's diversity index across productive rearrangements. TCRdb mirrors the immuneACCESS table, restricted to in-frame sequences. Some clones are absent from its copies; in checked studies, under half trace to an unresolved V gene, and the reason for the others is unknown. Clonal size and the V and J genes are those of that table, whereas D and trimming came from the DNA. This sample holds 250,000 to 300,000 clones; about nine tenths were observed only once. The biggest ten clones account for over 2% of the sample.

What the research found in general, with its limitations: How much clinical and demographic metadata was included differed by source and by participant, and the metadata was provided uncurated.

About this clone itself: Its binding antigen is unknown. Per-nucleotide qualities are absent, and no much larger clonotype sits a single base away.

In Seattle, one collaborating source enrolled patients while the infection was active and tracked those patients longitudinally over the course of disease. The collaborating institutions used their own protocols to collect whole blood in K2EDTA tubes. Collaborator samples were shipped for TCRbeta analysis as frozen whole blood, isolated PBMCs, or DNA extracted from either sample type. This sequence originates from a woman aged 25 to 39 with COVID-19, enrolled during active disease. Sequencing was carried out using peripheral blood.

The nucleotide sequence is TGTGCCAGCAGCTTGGCTGGACTAGGGGAGACCCAGTACTTC. Its product reads: CASSLAGLGETQYF. The sequence links TRBV5-4 to TRBJ2-5, with 7 bases matching TRBD2. The CDR3 contains 14 residues, cysteine and phenylalanine counted. Here the CDR3 DNA is all that survives: 42 bases in frame from base 1. CDR1 and CDR2 (SGHNT, YYREEE) derive from the germline V gene (reference sequence). Germline trimming: 0 bases from V, 5 bases from J; junction bases outside gene matches: 4.